The 7 T cell receptor beta chains in this list originate from one sample, sequenced in a study of cytomegalovirus exposure and HLA in healthy donors. Primers included in the PCR were 60 Vbeta and 13 Jbeta primers. Using immunoSEQ multiplex PCR, the repertoire was profiled, and TCRdb retains in-frame clones only, with some absent. The sample holds 200,000 to 250,000 clones, 60% to 80% seen once. The sequenced material came from PBMCs. The receptors originated from a male donor in good health and CMV-seronegative.

Here the CDR3 DNA reads TGTGCCAGTAGTATCAGGGCCTGGGTGGGGGAGCTGTTTTTT. Translation gives CASSIRAWVGELFF. The genes are TRBV19 and TRBJ2-2; tentatively, D is TRBD1 (5 bases). The CDR3 is 14 amino acids. Deletions cut 3 bases from V and 8 bases from J, with 13 bases between. Germline V gives CDR1 LNHDA, CDR2 SQIVND (reference sequence). The full variable domain, rest sourced from reference TRBV19 and TRBJ2-2, is DGGITQSPKYLFRKEGQNVTLSCEQNLNHDAMYWYRQDPGQGLRLIYYSQIVNDFQKGDIAEGYSVSREKKESFPLTVTSAQKNPTAFYLCASSIRAWVGELFFGEGSRLTVL.

This clone has only a few counts. V is TRBV28 and J is TRBJ2-7; 8 nucleotides align to TRBD1. This CDR3 is built from 15 residues. The J segment lost 2 bases and the V segment lost 5 bases, leaving 8 bases of the junction unmatched. CDR1 is MDHEN and CDR2 is SYDVKM in the germline V gene. CDR3 protein: CASSPGTGWAYEQYF. CDR3 DNA: TGTGCCAGCAGTCCAGGGACAGGTTGGGCCTACGAGCAGTACTTC.

This chain uses TRBV2 with TRBJ2-2; D ambiguous. The germline V and J ends were trimmed by 5 bases and 1 base, with 5 bases remaining between them. The germline CDR1 and CDR2 sequences are SNHLY and FYNNEI. This CDR3 region has 13 residues. The CDR3 here is CASSSQNTGELFF. CDR3 DNA: TGTGCCAGCAGTTCACAGAACACCGGGGAGCTGTTTTTT.

As concerns this clone: At one of its ends the junction is not consistent with the germline gene, which may arise from a read error. This chain links TRBV7-9 with TRBJ2-7; 8 bases agree with TRBD1. CDR3 length: 17 amino acids. The germline gives CDR1 SEHNR, CDR2 FQNEAQ (reference sequence). In DNA form, the CDR3 reads TGTTCCAGCAGCTTCGTCGGTGTAGAGGACAGGGCCTACGAGCAGTACTTC. Translation: CSSSFVGVEDRAYEQYF.

This clone has only a few counts. The V and J genes are TRBV4-2 and TRBJ2-1, with D possibly being TRBD2 (6 bases). This CDR3 is 16 amino acids long. Germline V gives CDR1 LGHNA, CDR2 YNFKEQ. The V and J ends lost 4 bases and 0 bases respectively, with 13 bases between them. CDR3 bases: TGTGCCAGCAGCCCCGTAAGCGGGCGCTCCTACAATGAGCAGTTCTTC. It codes for CASSPVSGRSYNEQFF.

V gene TRBV28 combines with J gene TRBJ1-2; TRBD1 agrees at 7 bases. V shed 8 bases and J 5 bases; nucleotides not matched to a gene: 11. The CDR3 spans 14 residues. The germline CDR1 and CDR2 sequences are MDHEN and SYDVKM. The CDR3 reads CASLNGTAFYGYTF. The DNA for the CDR3 is TGTGCCAGCCTTAATGGGACAGCATTTTATGGCTACACCTTC.

CDR3 nucleotides: TGTGCCAGCAGTGAAACATCCGACAGGGGAACTGAAGCTTTCTTT. Translation: CASSETSDRGTEAFF. V and J are TRBV2 and TRBJ1-1, with 8 bases that match TRBD1. CDR1 and CDR2 from the germline V gene are SNHLY and FYNNEI. After removal of 2 bases from V and 5 bases from J, the junction contained 7 bases not matched to a gene. This CDR3 is built from 15 residues.